This TCR beta chain was identified during a study of blood T cell repertoires in COVID-19. Study-level information: COVID-19 samples collected from the United States, Italy and Spain covered acute and convalescent phases. Sources were T cells, B-cell-depleted T cells, or PBMCs; the material itself was cDNA or gDNA.

The length of the CDR3 is 17 residues. Germline trimming cut 4 bases from V and 1 base from J; bases unmatched to any gene: 8. Germline-derived CDR1 and CDR2 are SGHKS and YYEKEE (reference sequence). Per the original data handling: Nucleated cell number was recorded as an estimate derived from reference gene primer amplification. The assay was immunoSEQ multiplex PCR, and TCRdb's table has in-frame clones only and misses some. That table gives V, J and clone size, and the DNA gave D and trimming. Of about 210,000 clones in the sample, 92% were seen once. The TCR was taken from a man aged 25-40 years with acute or convalescent COVID-19. Source material: peripheral blood. J is TRBJ2-2 and V is TRBV5-5, with 9 bases identical to TRBD1. Here the CDR3 DNA reads TGTGCCAGCAGCCTGCCTGGGGACAGGGTGAACACCGGGGAGCTGTTTTTT. This gives the protein CASSLPGDRVNTGELFF.